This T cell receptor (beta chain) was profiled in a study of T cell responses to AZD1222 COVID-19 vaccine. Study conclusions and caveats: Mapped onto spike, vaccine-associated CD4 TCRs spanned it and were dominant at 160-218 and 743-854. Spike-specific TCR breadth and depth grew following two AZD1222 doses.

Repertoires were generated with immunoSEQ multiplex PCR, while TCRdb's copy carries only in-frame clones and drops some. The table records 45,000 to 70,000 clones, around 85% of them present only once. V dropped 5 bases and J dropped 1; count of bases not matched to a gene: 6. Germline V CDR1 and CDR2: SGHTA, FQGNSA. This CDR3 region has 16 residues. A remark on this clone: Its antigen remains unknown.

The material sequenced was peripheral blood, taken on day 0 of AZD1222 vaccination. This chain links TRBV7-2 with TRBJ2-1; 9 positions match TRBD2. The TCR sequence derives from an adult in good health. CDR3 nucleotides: TGTGCCAGCAGCCCCGTCGCGGGAGGGTCCTACAATGAGCAGTTCTTC. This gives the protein CASSPVAGGSYNEQFF.